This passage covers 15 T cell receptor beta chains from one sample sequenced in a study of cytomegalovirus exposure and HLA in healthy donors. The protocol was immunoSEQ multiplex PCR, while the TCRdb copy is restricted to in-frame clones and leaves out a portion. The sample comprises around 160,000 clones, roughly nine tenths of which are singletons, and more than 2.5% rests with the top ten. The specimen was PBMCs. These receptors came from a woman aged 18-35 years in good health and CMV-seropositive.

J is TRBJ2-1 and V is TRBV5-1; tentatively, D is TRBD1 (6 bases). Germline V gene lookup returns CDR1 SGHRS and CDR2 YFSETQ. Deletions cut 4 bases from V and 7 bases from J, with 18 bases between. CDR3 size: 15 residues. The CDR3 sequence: CASSDGTSYGNEQFF. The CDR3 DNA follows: TGCGCCAGCAGCGACGGGACAAGTTATGGAAATGAGCAGTTCTTC.

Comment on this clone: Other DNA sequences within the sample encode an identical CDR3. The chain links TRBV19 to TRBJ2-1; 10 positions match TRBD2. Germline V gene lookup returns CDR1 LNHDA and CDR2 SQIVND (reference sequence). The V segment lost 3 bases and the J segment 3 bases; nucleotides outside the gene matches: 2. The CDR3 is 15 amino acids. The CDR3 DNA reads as TGTGCCAGTAGTATCGGACTAGCGGACTACAATGAGCAGTTCTTC. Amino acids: CASSIGLADYNEQFF.

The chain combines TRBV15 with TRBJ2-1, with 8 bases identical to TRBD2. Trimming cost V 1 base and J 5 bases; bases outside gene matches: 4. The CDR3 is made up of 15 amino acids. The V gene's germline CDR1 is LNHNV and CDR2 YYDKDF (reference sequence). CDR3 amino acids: CATSRVAGGNNEQFF. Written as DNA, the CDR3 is TGTGCCACCAGCAGAGTTGCGGGAGGCAACAATGAGCAGTTCTTC.

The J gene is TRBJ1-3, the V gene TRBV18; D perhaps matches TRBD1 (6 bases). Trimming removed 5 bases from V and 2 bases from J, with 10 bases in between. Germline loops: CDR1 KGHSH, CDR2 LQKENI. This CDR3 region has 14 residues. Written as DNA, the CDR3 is TGTGCCAGCTCATCATGGACAGCTGGAAACACCATATATTTT. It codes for CASSSWTAGNTIYF.

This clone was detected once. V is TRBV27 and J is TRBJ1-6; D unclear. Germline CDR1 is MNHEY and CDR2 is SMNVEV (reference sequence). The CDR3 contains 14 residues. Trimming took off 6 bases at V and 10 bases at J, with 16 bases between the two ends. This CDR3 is CASSPPPGKSPLHF. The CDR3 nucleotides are TGTGCCAGCAGCCCGCCCCCGGGTAAATCACCCCTCCACTTT.

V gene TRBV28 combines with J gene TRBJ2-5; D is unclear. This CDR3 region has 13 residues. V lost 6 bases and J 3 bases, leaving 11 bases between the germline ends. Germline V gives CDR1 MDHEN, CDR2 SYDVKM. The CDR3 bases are TGTGCCAGCAGCCCCGGAGAGGAAGAGACCCAGTACTTC. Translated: CASSPGEEETQYF.

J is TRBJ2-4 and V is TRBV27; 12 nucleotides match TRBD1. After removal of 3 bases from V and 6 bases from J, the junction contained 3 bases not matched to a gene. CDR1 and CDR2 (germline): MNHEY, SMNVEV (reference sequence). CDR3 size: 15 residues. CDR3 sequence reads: CASSLGQGARNIQYF. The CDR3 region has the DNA TGTGCCAGCAGTTTGGGACAGGGGGCGAGAAACATTCAGTACTTC.

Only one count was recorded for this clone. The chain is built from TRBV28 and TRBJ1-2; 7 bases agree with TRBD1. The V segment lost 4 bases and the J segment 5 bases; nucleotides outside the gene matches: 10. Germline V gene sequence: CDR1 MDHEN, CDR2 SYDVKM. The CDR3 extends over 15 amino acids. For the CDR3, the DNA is TGTGCCAGCAGTTCTGCCGGGACAGAGAGTTATGGCTACACCTTC. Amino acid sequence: CASSSAGTESYGYTF.

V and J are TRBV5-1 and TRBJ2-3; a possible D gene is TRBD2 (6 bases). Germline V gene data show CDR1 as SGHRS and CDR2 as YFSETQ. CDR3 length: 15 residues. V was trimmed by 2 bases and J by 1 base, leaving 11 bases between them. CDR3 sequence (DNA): TGCGCCAGCAGCTTTATCGGGACTGGCACAGATACGCAGTATTTT. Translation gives CASSFIGTGTDTQYF.

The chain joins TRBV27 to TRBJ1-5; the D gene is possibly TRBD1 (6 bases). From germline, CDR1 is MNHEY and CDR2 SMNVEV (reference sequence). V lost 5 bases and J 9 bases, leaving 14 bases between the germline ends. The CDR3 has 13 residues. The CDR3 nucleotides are TGTGCCAGCAGTGCCCGGGGGGCCTGGCCCCAGCATTTT. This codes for CASSARGAWPQHF.

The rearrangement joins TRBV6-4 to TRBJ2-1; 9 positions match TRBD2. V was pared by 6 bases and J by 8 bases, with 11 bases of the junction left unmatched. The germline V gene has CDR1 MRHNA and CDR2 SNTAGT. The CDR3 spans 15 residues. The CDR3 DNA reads TGTGCCAGCAGCCCTACGGCGGGGGGGTTCGATGAGCAGTTCTTC. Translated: CASSPTAGGFDEQFF.

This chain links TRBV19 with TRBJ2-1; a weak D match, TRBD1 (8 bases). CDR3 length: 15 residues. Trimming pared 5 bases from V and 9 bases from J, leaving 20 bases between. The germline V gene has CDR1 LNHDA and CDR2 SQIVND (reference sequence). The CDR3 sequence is CASSFGGSTGGEQFF. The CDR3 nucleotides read TGTGCCAGTAGTTTTGGCGGGAGCACAGGGGGTGAGCAGTTCTTC.

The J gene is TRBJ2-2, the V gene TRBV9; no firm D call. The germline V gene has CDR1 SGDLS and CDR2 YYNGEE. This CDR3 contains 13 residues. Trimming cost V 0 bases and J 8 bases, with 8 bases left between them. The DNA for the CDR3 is TGTGCCAGCAGCGTAGGAGGATCGGGGGAGCTGTTTTTT. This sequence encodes CASSVGGSGELFF.

CDR3 bases: TGCGCCAGCAGCCCGGAACCAGGGGGTGACGGAAACACCATATATTTT. Encoded protein: CASSPEPGGDGNTIYF. The chain is built from TRBV4-1 and TRBJ1-3; 7 positions match TRBD1. From germline, CDR1 is MGHRA and CDR2 YSYEKL. V gave up 4 bases and J gave up 4 bases; unmatched junction bases: 10. The CDR3 runs to 16 residues.

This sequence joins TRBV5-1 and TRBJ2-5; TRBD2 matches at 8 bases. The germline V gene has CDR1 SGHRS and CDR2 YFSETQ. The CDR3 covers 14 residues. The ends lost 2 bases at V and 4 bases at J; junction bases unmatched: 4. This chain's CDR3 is CASSLAGARETQYF. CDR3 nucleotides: TGCGCCAGCAGCTTAGCGGGAGCGAGAGAGACCCAGTACTTC.